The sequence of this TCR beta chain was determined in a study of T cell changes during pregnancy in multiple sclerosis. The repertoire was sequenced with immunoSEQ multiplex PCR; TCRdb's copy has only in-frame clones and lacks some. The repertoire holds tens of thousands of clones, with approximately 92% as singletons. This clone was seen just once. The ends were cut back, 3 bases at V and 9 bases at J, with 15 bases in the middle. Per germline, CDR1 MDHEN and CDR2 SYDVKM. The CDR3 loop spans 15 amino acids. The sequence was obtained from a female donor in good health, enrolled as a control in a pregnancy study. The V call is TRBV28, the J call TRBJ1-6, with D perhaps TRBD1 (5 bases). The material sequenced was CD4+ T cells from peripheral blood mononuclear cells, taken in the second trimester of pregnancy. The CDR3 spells CASSFPGRDSSPLHF. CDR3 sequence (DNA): TGTGCCAGCAGTTTCCCCGGCAGGGATAGTTCACCCCTCCACTTT.